The 29 T cell receptor beta chains reported below all come from one sample, sequenced in a study of T-cell reconstitution after alpha-beta-depleted transplantation in children. Unique molecular identifiers were built into the TCRbeta library. TCRdb ran MiXCR on the PCR reads and lists one entry per CDR3 protein. In the table there are approximately 250,000 distinct CDR3 sequences, 9.7% of which are singletons. The sample consisted of PBMCs from the stem cell graft donor, taken from the stem cell graft. The source of these receptors is a human donor who donated a stem cell graft to a child with SCID.

This clonotype was counted ten times or more. The chain couples TRBV6-1 to TRBJ2-5; D is perhaps TRBD1 (6 bases). Germline CDR1 is MNHNS and CDR2 is SASEGT. There are 16 residues in the CDR3. Trimming pared 2 bases from V and 3 bases from J, leaving 16 bases between. The CDR3 reads CASSERRMGAEETQYF. The DNA for the CDR3 is TGTGCCAGCAGTGAAAGACGGATGGGGGCTGAAGAGACCCAGTACTTC.

This clonotype has at least ten counts. This chain joins TRBV5-1 and TRBJ2-3, with TRBD1 as a possible D gene (5 bases). Trimming took 4 bases from V and 0 from J, leaving 15 bases between them. The CDR3 runs 16 residues. Germline assignment: CDR1 SGHRS and CDR2 YFSETQ. The CDR3 here is CASSLAGITSTDTQYF. The CDR3 DNA reads as TGCGCCAGCAGCCTTGCAGGGATCACAAGCACAGATACGCAGTATTTT.

At least ten counts were recorded for this clonotype. This chain connects TRBV15 to TRBJ1-4, with no clear D. The germline V gene encodes CDR1 LNHNV and CDR2 YYDKDF (reference sequence). V was shortened by 0 bases and J by 4 bases, with 9 bases between the two germline ends. The CDR3 consists of 15 residues. CDR3 DNA: TGTGCCACCAGCAGAGACTGGCAGCATAATGAAAAACTGTTTTTT. Translated, it gives CATSRDWQHNEKLFF. Full variable domain (remainder filled in from reference TRBV15 and TRBJ1-4): DAMVIQNPRYQVTQFGKPVTLSCSQTLNHNVMYWYQQKSSQAPKLLFHYYDKDFNNEADTPDNFQSRRPNTSFCFLDIRSPGLGDTAMYLCATSRDWQHNEKLFFGSGTQLSVL.

This clonotype was seen repeatedly, ten times or more. The chain uses TRBV2 and TRBJ2-4; D not resolved. Deletions cut 6 bases from V and 0 bases from J, with 18 bases between. The CDR3 extends over 17 amino acids. Looked up from germline, CDR1 is SNHLY and CDR2 is FYNNEI. The CDR3 DNA follows: TGTGCCAGCAGCCCTACACAACTCGGGCTAGCCAAAAACATTCAGTACTTC. It codes for CASSPTQLGLAKNIQYF.

This clonotype was counted at least ten times. The CDR3 nucleotides read TGTGCCAGCAGCGGCGACAGGAACACTGAAGCTTTCTTT. Protein product: CASSGDRNTEAFF. The rearrangement links TRBV11-2 to TRBJ1-1; a possible D gene is TRBD1 (5 bases). Trimming pared 5 bases from V and 1 base from J, leaving 8 bases between. CDR3 size: 13 residues. Germline-derived CDR1 and CDR2 are SGHAT and FQNNGV. Together with reference TRBV11-2 and TRBJ1-1, the CDR3 gives the full variable domain: EAGVAQSPRYKIIEKRQSVAFWCNPISGHATLYWYQQILGQGPKLLIQFQNNGVVDDSQLPKDRFSAERLKGVDSTLKIQPAKLEDSAVYLCASSGDRNTEAFFGQGTRLTVV.

At least ten counts were recorded for this clonotype. The chain employs TRBV7-2 and TRBJ2-3; 7 bases are a match to TRBD1. CDR1 is SGHTA, CDR2 FQGNSA, per germline. Unmatched junction bases numbered 12, after V lost 6 bases and J lost 3 bases. CDR3 size: 16 residues. The CDR3, as DNA: TGTGCCAGCAGTTTACAGGGGCTGTCGCAGACAGATACGCAGTATTTT. Its protein is CASSLQGLSQTDTQYF.

The chain uses TRBV18 and TRBJ2-7; 9 nucleotides align to TRBD1. Germline assignment: CDR1 KGHSH and CDR2 LQKENI. V was pared by 6 bases and J by 5 bases, with 14 bases of the junction left unmatched. This CDR3 has 16 amino acids. Here the CDR3 DNA reads TGTGCCAGCTCCCCATTGGCGGCGGGACAGGGCCACGAGCAGTACTTC. This translates into CASSPLAAGQGHEQYF.

This clonotype occurred many times. The V call is TRBV27, the J call TRBJ1-1; D is ambiguous. The CDR3 covers 13 residues. The germline CDR1 and CDR2 sequences are MNHEY and SMNVEV (reference sequence). V lost 6 bases and J 1 base, leaving 9 bases between the germline ends. CDR3 sequence: CASRKTTNTEAFF. DNA for the CDR3: TGTGCCAGCAGGAAGACAACGAACACTGAAGCTTTCTTT.

On this clonotype itself: With a much larger clone just one base away, this may be a read error. The rearrangement links TRBV7-3 to TRBJ2-2; possibly TRBD1 or TRBD2 for D (5 bases each). CDR1 and CDR2 from the germline V gene are SGHTA and FQGTGA. The ends were cut back, 2 bases at V and 6 bases at J, with 16 bases in the middle. The CDR3 totals 16 residues. CDR3 sequence reads: CASSLGARGYPGELFF. DNA of the CDR3: TGTGCCAGCAGCTTAGGAGCGAGGGGATATCCCGGGGAGCTGTTTTTT.

This clonotype showed up many times. The V gene is TRBV5-1, the J gene TRBJ1-6, with D perhaps TRBD1 (6 bases). V was trimmed by 3 bases and J by 6 bases, leaving 10 bases between them. The germline gives CDR1 SGHRS, CDR2 YFSETQ. The CDR3 covers 14 residues. CDR3 in amino acids: CASSSGQINSPLHF. The CDR3 region has the DNA TGCGCCAGCAGCTCCGGACAGATTAATTCACCCCTCCACTTT.

This clonotype was recorded once. The V call is TRBV4-2, the J call TRBJ1-1; D might be TRBD1 (6 bases). The ends were cut back, 1 base at V and 4 bases at J, with 16 bases in the middle. This CDR3 has 16 residues. Germline-derived CDR1 and CDR2 are LGHNA and YNFKEQ. As DNA, the CDR3 is TGTGCCAGCAGCCAAGCCCTACCTCAGGGGACCACTGAAGCTTTCTTT. Protein sequence: CASSQALPQGTTEAFF.

The sample holds many counts of this clonotype. V usage is TRBV7-2 and J usage is TRBJ2-3; 9 bases are shared with TRBD2. The V segment lost 4 bases and the J segment 4 bases; nucleotides outside the gene matches: 3. The CDR3 runs 14 residues. Per the germline V gene, CDR1 is SGHTA and CDR2 is FQGNSA. The CDR3 region is CASSSQREADTQYF. The CDR3 bases are TGTGCCAGCAGCTCTCAGCGGGAGGCAGATACGCAGTATTTT.

This clonotype was seen at least ten times. The chain has TRBV5-1 and TRBJ2-1; D uncertain. V was pared by 3 bases and J by 6 bases, with 13 bases between. Germline V lookup: CDR1 SGHRS, CDR2 YFSETQ. The CDR3 extends over 14 amino acids. The CDR3 nucleotides are TGCGCCAGCAGCTCCTATGACTCGCGCAATGAGCAGTTCTTC. Protein product: CASSSYDSRNEQFF.

This clonotype was recorded many times. This chain links TRBV20-1 with TRBJ1-2; D not resolved. Trimming left V 0 bases short and J 4 bases short, with 9 bases between. The CDR3 runs to 13 residues. Per germline, CDR1 DFQATT and CDR2 SNEGSKA (reference sequence). This chain's CDR3 is CSAREPAVYGYTF. The CDR3 nucleotides read TGCAGTGCTAGAGAGCCGGCTGTCTATGGCTACACCTTC.

Points on this clonotype: This sequence may be a read error, since a much larger clone differs from it by one base. This chain links TRBV7-2 with TRBJ2-7; 8 bases align to TRBD1. The CDR3 has 15 amino acids. V trimming: 5 bases; J trimming: 6 bases; junction bases outside the gene matches: 12. From germline, CDR1 is SGHTA and CDR2 FQGNSA. CDR3: CASSTSQGAACEQYF. As DNA, the CDR3 is TGTGCCAGCAGCACATCCCAGGGGGCCGCCTGCGAGCAGTACTTC.

This clonotype was seen ten or more times. The chain combines TRBV9 with TRBJ1-2; D remains unclear. Per germline, CDR1 SGDLS and CDR2 YYNGEE. With 3 bases removed from V and 7 bases from J, the gap between germline ends came to 16 bases. This CDR3 region has 14 residues. CDR3 residues: CASSAMGFLSGYTF. CDR3 nucleotide sequence: TGTGCCAGCAGCGCGATGGGTTTCTTGTCTGGCTACACCTTC.

This chain links TRBV20-1 with TRBJ2-7; 7 bases are a match to TRBD1. CDR3 size: 12 residues. CDR1 and CDR2 (germline): DFQATT, SNEGSKA (reference sequence). V lost 2 bases to trimming and J lost 2 bases; unmatched junction nucleotides: 0. The CDR3 reads CSARTGAYEQYF. The DNA for the CDR3 is TGCAGTGCTAGAACAGGGGCCTACGAGCAGTACTTC.

This clonotype has a count of ten or more. The chain employs TRBV11-1 and TRBJ2-7, with 8 bases identical to TRBD1. CDR1 and CDR2 from the germline V gene are SGHAT and FQDESV (reference sequence). This CDR3 spans 15 amino acids. V trimming: 6 bases; J trimming: 6 bases; junction bases outside the gene matches: 13. CDR3 in amino acids: CASSQNQGALSEQYF. CDR3 in DNA: TGTGCCAGCAGTCAAAACCAGGGGGCGCTTAGCGAGCAGTACTTC.

The table lists this clonotype with many counts. V and J are TRBV11-2 and TRBJ2-7; 7 nucleotides align to TRBD1. Trimming took 3 bases from V and 3 from J; bases not matched to a gene: 5. Germline V gene lookup returns CDR1 SGHAT and CDR2 FQNNGV. CDR3 length: 14 residues. CDR3 nucleotides: TGTGCCAGCAGCTTTTCTGGGACAGTCTACGAGCAGTACTTC. Protein product: CASSFSGTVYEQYF.

This clonotype was seen ten or more times. V is TRBV5-6 and J is TRBJ1-1, with D perhaps TRBD1 (5 bases). Germline CDR1 SGHDT, CDR2 YYEEEE. V gave up 4 bases and J gave up 4 bases, with 17 bases separating them. CDR3 length: 15 residues. CDR3 loop: CASSPRLSGSTEAFF. CDR3 coding DNA: TGTGCCAGCAGCCCAAGACTGTCAGGGTCCACTGAAGCTTTCTTT.

This clonotype appeared many times. The rearrangement joins TRBV6-1 to TRBJ2-2; possibly TRBD1 for D (6 bases). Trimming took off 10 bases at V and 2 bases at J, with 14 bases between the two ends. In germline, CDR1 is MNHNS, CDR2 SASEGT. This CDR3 contains 14 residues. The CDR3 region is CATSGTSNTGELFF. DNA for the CDR3: TGTGCCACCTCCGGGACATCTAACACCGGGGAGCTGTTTTTT.

Many counts were recorded for this clonotype. This rearrangement joins TRBV20-1 to TRBJ2-5; 8 bases line up with TRBD2. The CDR3 covers 14 residues. The J segment lost 1 base and the V segment lost 5 bases, leaving 6 bases of the junction unmatched. Germline CDR1 reads DFQATT; CDR2 reads SNEGSKA (reference sequence). CDR3 DNA: TGCAGTGCTTACAAGCGGGGGTTCCAAGAGACCCAGTACTTC. Its protein product is CSAYKRGFQETQYF.

The V gene is TRBV18, the J gene TRBJ1-1, with D maybe TRBD1 (5 bases). The CDR3 is made up of 15 amino acids. CDR1 is KGHSH and CDR2 is LQKENI in the germline V gene. Trimming pared 3 bases from V and 0 bases from J, leaving 11 bases between. The CDR3 sequence is CASSPFGQVNTEAFF. The CDR3 nucleotides read TGTGCCAGCTCACCGTTCGGACAAGTGAACACTGAAGCTTTCTTT. Filled out from reference TRBV18 and TRBJ1-1, the complete variable domain reads NAGVMQNPRHLVRRRGQEARLRCSPMKGHSHVYWYRQLPEEGLKFMVYLQKENIIDESGMPKERFSAEFPKEGPSILRIQQVVRGDSAAYFCASSPFGQVNTEAFFGQGTRLTVV.

This clonotype was seen a handful of times. The chain employs TRBV20-1 and TRBJ2-5; the match to TRBD2 covers 8 bases. The CDR3 runs 15 residues. V trimming: 2 bases; J trimming: 5 bases; junction bases outside the gene matches: 10. Per germline, CDR1 DFQATT and CDR2 SNEGSKA (reference sequence). The CDR3, as DNA: TGCAGTGCTAGAAGTTCCGGGGGGGCCTCGGAGACCCAGTACTTC. Its protein is CSARSSGGASETQYF.

This chain joins TRBV3-1 and TRBJ2-7; 7 positions agree with TRBD2. The germline V gene encodes CDR1 LGHDT and CDR2 YNNKEL (reference sequence). Trimming took 10 bases from V and 2 from J; bases not matched to a gene: 14. The CDR3 is made up of 15 amino acids. The CDR3 protein is CATCRGLNYAYEQYF. The CDR3 DNA is TGTGCCACCTGCCGGGGACTAAACTACGCCTACGAGCAGTACTTC.

This clonotype was observed many times. The chain employs TRBV20-1 and TRBJ2-1, with a possible D match to TRBD2 (5 bases). The V gene lost 3 bases and the J gene lost 0 bases, with 15 bases spanning the gap. This CDR3 region has 16 residues. CDR1 DFQATT and CDR2 SNEGSKA come from the germline V gene (reference sequence). Written as DNA, the CDR3 is TGCAGTGCTAGCCCCCCCGGGAAACACTCCTACAATGAGCAGTTCTTC. Translating it yields CSASPPGKHSYNEQFF.

Turning to this clonotype: A much larger clone sits a single nucleotide away, making a read error possible. The chain is built from TRBV27 and TRBJ1-2; 7 nucleotides agree with TRBD1. The CDR3 consists of 13 residues. V was pared by 5 bases and J by 4 bases, with 4 bases of the junction left unmatched. Germline V gives CDR1 MNHEY, CDR2 SMNVEV (reference sequence). DNA of the CDR3: TGTGCCAGCAGTAGGGGGCTCGCCTATGGCTACACCTTC. As protein: CASSRGLAYGYTF.

This clonotype appeared many times. The genes are TRBV28 and TRBJ1-4; tentative D call: TRBD1 (5 bases). The CDR3 has 15 amino acids. V lost 4 bases, J lost 3 bases, and 12 bases lay in between. Germline assignment: CDR1 MDHEN and CDR2 SYDVKM. CDR3 sequence (DNA): TGTGCCAGCAGTTCTACCTACAGGCCTAATGAAAAACTGTTTTTT. Translation: CASSSTYRPNEKLFF.

This clonotype was observed many times. This chain uses TRBV5-1 with TRBJ1-1; D unclear. With 2 bases removed from V and 1 base from J, the gap between germline ends came to 9 bases. Germline V CDR1 and CDR2: SGHRS, YFSETQ. The CDR3 contains 14 residues. The CDR3, as DNA: TGCGCCAGCAGCTTATGGGCGGAGAACACTGAAGCTTTCTTT. Translating gives CASSLWAENTEAFF.